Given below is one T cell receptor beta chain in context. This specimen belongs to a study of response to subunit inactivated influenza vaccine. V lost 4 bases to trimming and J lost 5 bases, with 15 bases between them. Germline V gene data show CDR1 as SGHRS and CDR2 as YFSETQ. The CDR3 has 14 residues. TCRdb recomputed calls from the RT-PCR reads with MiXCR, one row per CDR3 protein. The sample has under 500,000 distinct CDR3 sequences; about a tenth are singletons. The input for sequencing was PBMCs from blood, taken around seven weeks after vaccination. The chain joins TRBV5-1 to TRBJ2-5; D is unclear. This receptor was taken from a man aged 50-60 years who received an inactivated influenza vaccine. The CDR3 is CASSPLTNRETQYF. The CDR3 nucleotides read TGCGCCAGCAGCCCACTGACAAACCGGGAGACCCAGTACTTC.